Below are 2 T cell receptor beta chains sequenced from a single sample in a study of T cell clonotyping in hematopoietic cell transplantation. The assay was immunoSEQ multiplex PCR, and TCRdb's table has in-frame clones only and misses some. The profile shows 69,000 or so clones, approximately 94% of them singletons. The specimen was peripheral blood mononuclear cells. These receptors were obtained from a middle-aged man in good health. Some clones in this sample may be carry-over from other donors' samples.

The V call is TRBV6-1, the J call TRBJ2-7; D is perhaps TRBD1 (6 bases). The CDR3 totals 13 residues. Germline CDR1 MNHNS, CDR2 SASEGT. V was cut by 7 bases and J by 1 base, with 11 bases left in between. CDR3 sequence (DNA): TGTGCCAGCAATACGGGACATTCCTACGAGCAGTACTTC. It specifies CASNTGHSYEQYF.

V usage is TRBV30 and J usage is TRBJ1-1; 7 bases are a match to TRBD1. This CDR3 has 14 amino acids. Germline V lookup: CDR1 GTSNPN, CDR2 SVGIG (reference sequence). V lost 1 base, J lost 4 bases, and 6 bases stayed unmatched. CDR3 sequence reads: CAWSATGKGTEAFF. The CDR3 nucleotides read TGTGCCTGGAGTGCGACAGGGAAGGGCACTGAAGCTTTCTTT.